This T cell receptor (beta chain) derives from a study of cytomegalovirus exposure and HLA in healthy donors. Trimming cost V 7 bases and J 7 bases, with 8 bases left between them. Germline CDR1 and CDR2: MNHEY and SVGAGI. CDR3 length: 11 residues. The study ran its PCR with 60 Vbeta and 13 Jbeta primers. The method was immunoSEQ multiplex PCR; TCRdb's version includes in-frame clones alone and lacks a portion of them. This sample carries 210,000 or so clones, more than 60% of them seen once, and the ten largest clones take around 2.9%. This clone was recorded once. This rearrangement joins TRBV6-5 to TRBJ2-1, with D unclear. The clonotype originates from an older woman in good health and CMV-seropositive. Sequences were obtained from PBMCs. CDR3 nucleotide sequence: TGTGCCAGCAAAACGAGGAATGAGCAGTTCTTC. It translates to CASKTRNEQFF.